This T cell receptor beta chain came from a study of blood T cells in healthy people across ages. The wider study: Using template switching, researchers captured about one barcoded beta molecule for each two T cells. Whole-study results and caveats: Higher diversity and more naive CD4+ cells were features of long-lived donors, compared to aged donors.

The use of a sample-barcoded 5' primer and a J-beta primer mix characterized a second PCR of about 6 to 11 cycles. Researchers report that a template-switch adaptor with 12 random nucleotides tagged each cDNA molecule. Researchers report that each sample yielded at least 2.5 million CDR3-containing paired-end reads. TCRdb re-called the 5' RACE reads through MiXCR, storing one row per CDR3 protein. The sample lists over 500,000 distinct CDR3 sequences; about 51% were seen once. This clonotype has at least ten counts. Its specificity is unknown. This may stem from a read error, because a much larger clone lies one nucleotide away. The CDR3 has 15 amino acids. The germline CDR1 and CDR2 sequences are MNHEY and SVGAGI.

The sample was blood. V is TRBV6-5 and J is TRBJ2-1; 11 bases map to TRBD2. With the DNA end fitting TRBJ2-7 better, the J assignment may be wrong. This TCR was recovered from a woman older than 75 in good health. The CDR3, as DNA: TGTGCCAGCAGACCTACTAGCGGGGGTAGTAATGAGCAGTACTTC. This gives the protein CASRPTSGGSNEQYF.